Below, 11 T cell receptor beta chains from the same sample are listed, as sequenced in a study of shared clonotypes between healthy human individuals. Method: immunoSEQ multiplex PCR; TCRdb's copy keeps in-frame clones and lacks some. The sample yields 740,000 or so clones, more than 70% seen once. Sequenced material: memory CD4+ T cells sorted from blood. Subset denoted: CD45RA-negative fraction. The receptors come from a woman aged 25 to 45 in good health.

The V gene is TRBV7-2, the J gene TRBJ2-5; TRBD2 matches at 7 bases. J lost 1 base, V lost 3 bases, and 5 bases had no gene match. The germline V gene encodes CDR1 SGHTA and CDR2 FQGNSA. The length of the CDR3 is 15 residues. The CDR3 spells CASSFRLAAQETQYF. Written as DNA, the CDR3 is TGTGCCAGCAGCTTCCGTCTAGCGGCCCAAGAGACCCAGTACTTC.

The chain carries TRBV5-1 and TRBJ2-3, with 8 bases fitting TRBD2. Germline V gene lookup returns CDR1 SGHRS and CDR2 YFSETQ. The junction had 10 bases not matched to a gene; V was cut back by 4 bases and J by 0 bases. This CDR3 spans 17 amino acids. CDR3 sequence: CASSPLGAGVSTDTQYF. The CDR3 DNA sequence: TGCGCCAGCAGCCCCCTCGGAGCGGGAGTAAGCACAGATACGCAGTATTTT. Supplemented by reference TRBV5-1 and TRBJ2-3, the full variable domain reads KAGVTQTPRYLIKTRGQQVTLSCSPISGHRSVSWYQQTPGQGLQFLFEYFSETQRNKGNFPGRFSGRQFSNSRSEMNVSTLELGDSALYLCASSPLGAGVSTDTQYFGPGTRLTVL.

Comments on this clone: At one boundary the junction diverges from the germline segment, which might be a read error. The chain joins TRBV6-1 to TRBJ1-6; TRBD1 might be the D (5 bases). The CDR3 loop spans 15 amino acids. The germline gives CDR1 MNHNS, CDR2 SASEGT. The CDR3 loop is CAISESGGIGSPLHF. The CDR3 bases are TGTGCCATCAGTGAGTCCGGGGGTATAGGTTCACCCCTCCACTTT.

The chain joins TRBV7-9 to TRBJ2-1, with 9 bases matching TRBD2. CDR1 is SEHNR, CDR2 FQNEAQ, per germline (reference sequence). The V segment lost 1 base and the J segment 5 bases; nucleotides outside the gene matches: 6. The length of the CDR3 is 16 residues. The CDR3 sequence: CASSLGSSGSNNEQFF. DNA for the CDR3: TGTGCCAGCAGCTTAGGAAGTAGCGGGAGTAACAATGAGCAGTTCTTC.

The chain joins TRBV5-4 to TRBJ2-7; possibly TRBD1 or TRBD2 for D (5 bases each). The germline gives CDR1 SGHNT, CDR2 YYREEE (reference sequence). CDR3 length: 12 amino acids. The V and J ends lost 0 bases and 4 bases respectively, with 5 bases between them. The CDR3 DNA is TGTGCCAGCAGCTTGGGGGGGTACGAGCAGTACTTC. Protein: CASSLGGYEQYF.

The V and J genes are TRBV25-1 and TRBJ2-3; TRBD1 is a possible D gene (6 bases). V gave up 8 bases and J gave up 5 bases, with 17 bases separating them. CDR3 length equals 14 residues. Looked up from germline, CDR1 is MGHDK and CDR2 is SYGVNS. The CDR3 DNA sequence: TGTGCCAGCGCCCGTTTGGGGGCGGGAGATACGCAGTATTTT. Its translation is CASARLGAGDTQYF.

This sequence joins TRBV14 and TRBJ2-7; 11 bases agree with TRBD2. Trimming cost V 4 bases and J 5 bases; bases outside gene matches: 7. The CDR3 spans 15 residues. The germline V gene has CDR1 SGHDN and CDR2 FVKESK. This CDR3 is CASSLLAGGRNEQYF. CDR3 sequence (DNA): TGTGCCAGCAGCCTCCTAGCGGGAGGACGCAACGAGCAGTACTTC. Drawing the rest from reference TRBV14 and TRBJ2-7, the complete variable domain is EAGVTQFPSHSVIEKGQTVTLRCDPISGHDNLYWYRRVMGKEIKFLLHFVKESKQDESGMPNNRFLAERTGGTYSTLKVQPAELEDSGVYFCASSLLAGGRNEQYFGPGTRLTVT.

This clone has just a few counts. This chain links TRBV25-1 with TRBJ2-1; 8 nucleotides agree with TRBD2. Germline-derived CDR1 and CDR2 are MGHDK and SYGVNS. The CDR3 has 14 residues. The J segment lost 7 bases and the V segment lost 5 bases, leaving 7 bases of the junction unmatched. The CDR3 nucleotides read TGTGCCAGCAGTTTAAGCGGGAGTGCGAATGAGCAGTTCTTC. As protein: CASSLSGSANEQFF.

There are a few counts of this clone. The same CDR3 also results from other DNA sequences found in this sample. Here the CDR3 reads CASSGGAQPQHF. CDR3 DNA: TGTGCCAGCAGCGGGGGGGCTCAGCCCCAGCATTTT. The V gene is TRBV28, the J gene TRBJ1-5, with a possible D match to TRBD1 (6 bases). V was cut by 6 bases and J by 6 bases, with 9 bases left in between. The CDR3 totals 12 residues. Per the germline V gene, CDR1 is MDHEN and CDR2 is SYDVKM.

This chain joins TRBV7-9 and TRBJ2-1, with 7 bases that match TRBD2. The CDR3 totals 14 residues. Germline trimming cut 1 base from V and 6 bases from J; bases unmatched to any gene: 3. Germline values: CDR1 SEHNR, CDR2 FQNEAQ (reference sequence). The CDR3 region is CASSLDRTSNEQFF. The CDR3 DNA is TGTGCCAGCAGCTTAGATCGGACTAGCAATGAGCAGTTCTTC.

The V and J genes are TRBV11-3 and TRBJ2-1; 14 positions match TRBD2. V lost 5 bases to trimming and J lost 8 bases; unmatched junction nucleotides: 8. From germline, CDR1 is SGHNT and CDR2 YENEEA. CDR3 length: 16 residues. The chain's CDR3 is CASSRGTSGSMDEQFF. CDR3 nucleotide sequence: TGTGCCAGCAGCAGAGGGACTAGCGGGAGTATGGATGAGCAGTTCTTC.